This T cell receptor (beta chain) stems from a study of identifying expanded T cells in peripheral blood. This CDR3 contains 14 residues. Trimming stripped 5 bases from V and 0 bases from J, with 9 bases between. Germline V gene sequence: CDR1 SNHLY, CDR2 FYNNEI. This clone showed up just once. Its antigen is undetermined. Generated by immunoSEQ multiplex PCR, the TCRdb table keeps only in-frame clones and is missing some. This sample yields over 85,000 clones, of which 88% are seen a single time; over 12% belongs to the top ten. The study, taken as a whole, reports: Approximately two-week clone count variance significantly increased as total template count grew.

The J gene is TRBJ2-3, the V gene TRBV2; the D is unclear. Material: blood. The sequence derives from a person aged 18-69 years in good health. In nucleotides, the CDR3 is TGTGCCAGCAGTCCGGTTTCTAGCACAGATACGCAGTATTTT. This codes for CASSPVSSTDTQYF.